These 32 T cell receptor beta chains came from one sample sequenced in a study of technical replicates of blood from four donors. Using immunoSEQ multiplex PCR, the repertoire was profiled, and TCRdb retains in-frame clones only, with some absent. The sample has 80,000 to 100,000 clones, around 96% seen once. Sequenced sample: T cells isolated from PBMCs. These receptors all stem from a human donor in good health.

This chain uses TRBV2 with TRBJ2-1; 7 nucleotides agree with TRBD2. The J segment lost 4 bases and the V segment lost 5 bases, leaving 5 bases of the junction unmatched. The CDR3 runs 14 residues. Germline CDR1 and CDR2: SNHLY and FYNNEI. CDR3 sequence reads: CASSLADPYNEQFF. The CDR3, as DNA: TGTGCCAGCAGTCTAGCGGATCCTTACAATGAGCAGTTCTTC.

The chain carries TRBV6-5 and TRBJ1-2; 9 bases map to TRBD1. The germline V gene encodes CDR1 MNHEY and CDR2 SVGAGI. The V gene end was trimmed by 3 bases and the J gene end by 4 bases; junction bases not matched to a gene: 3. The CDR3 has 14 amino acids. The CDR3 nucleotides are TGTGCCAGCAGTTATTTGGACAGGGGCTATGGCTACACCTTC. Translation gives CASSYLDRGYGYTF.

This chain connects TRBV19 to TRBJ2-7; TRBD1 matches at 8 bases. This CDR3 comprises 13 residues. Germline-derived CDR1 and CDR2 are LNHDA and SQIVND (reference sequence). After removal of 7 bases from V and 5 bases from J, the junction contained 7 bases not matched to a gene. The CDR3 loop reads CASKDRALNEQYF. The CDR3 nucleotides are TGTGCCAGTAAGGACAGGGCGTTGAACGAGCAGTACTTC.

The chain joins TRBV19 to TRBJ2-6, with unresolved D. Germline V CDR1 and CDR2: LNHDA, SQIVND (reference sequence). This CDR3 contains 15 residues. V was shortened by 3 bases and J by 2 bases, with 8 bases between the two germline ends. CDR3 in amino acids: CASSIESTGANVLTF. CDR3 coding DNA: TGTGCCAGTAGTATCGAGAGCACTGGGGCCAACGTCCTGACTTTC.

The V gene is TRBV27, the J gene TRBJ1-1, with TRBD1 identical over 10 bases. The CDR3 contains 16 residues. V was pared by 5 bases and J by 0 bases, with 6 bases of the junction left unmatched. The germline V gene encodes CDR1 MNHEY and CDR2 SMNVEV (reference sequence). This CDR3 is CASSKDRGPLNTEAFF. CDR3 nucleotide sequence: TGTGCCAGCAGTAAAGACAGGGGGCCTCTGAACACTGAAGCTTTCTTT.

V gene TRBV7-2 combines with J gene TRBJ2-1, with 8 bases lining up with TRBD1. CDR3 length: 16 amino acids. Trimming took 4 bases from V and 2 from J; bases not matched to a gene: 7. Germline loops: CDR1 SGHTA, CDR2 FQGNSA. Here the CDR3 reads CASSYRTGMTYNEQFF. The CDR3 nucleotides read TGTGCCAGCAGCTATAGGACAGGGATGACCTACAATGAGCAGTTCTTC. Using reference TRBV7-2 and TRBJ2-1 for the parts outside the CDR3, the full variable domain is GAGVSQSPSNKVTEKGKDVELRCDPISGHTALYWYRQSLGQGLEFLIYFQGNSAPDKSGLPSDRFSAERTGGSVSTLTIQRTQQEDSAVYLCASSYRTGMTYNEQFFGPGTRLTVL.

The gene calls are TRBV9 and TRBJ2-7; D is unclear. Germline assignment: CDR1 SGDLS and CDR2 YYNGEE. This CDR3 is 14 amino acids long. The ends were cut back, 3 bases at V and 2 bases at J, with 12 bases in the middle. In DNA form, the CDR3 reads TGTGCCAGCAGCGAATTGACATACCCCTACGAGCAGTACTTC. Its translation: CASSELTYPYEQYF.

The table lists this clone with a count of one. V and J are TRBV6-6 and TRBJ2-7; possibly TRBD2 for D (6 bases). Germline loops: CDR1 MNHNY, CDR2 SVGAGI (reference sequence). This CDR3 contains 15 residues. V dropped 0 bases and J dropped 1 base, with 10 bases sitting between them. The DNA of the CDR3 is TGTGCCAGCAGTTACTCTTCGGGAGCTTCCTACGAGCAGTACTTC. Its translation is CASSYSSGASYEQYF.

This chain uses TRBV9 with TRBJ1-2; 7 nucleotides agree with TRBD1. V lost 4 bases to trimming and J lost 6 bases; unmatched junction nucleotides: 12. There are 15 residues in the CDR3. Germline V gives CDR1 SGDLS, CDR2 YYNGEE. CDR3 in amino acids: CASSTGQDILHGYTF. CDR3 sequence (DNA): TGTGCCAGCAGCACCGGACAGGATATCCTCCATGGCTACACCTTC.

The rearrangement uses TRBV6-5 and TRBJ2-3, with D possibly matching TRBD2 (5 bases). The CDR3 sequence is 15 residues long. Per germline, CDR1 MNHEY and CDR2 SVGAGI. Trimming left V 6 bases short and J 4 bases short, with 17 bases between. This chain's CDR3 is CASSPGSATPDTQYF. CDR3 nucleotides: TGTGCCAGCAGCCCGGGATCCGCAACTCCAGATACGCAGTATTTT.

The J gene is TRBJ1-2, the V gene TRBV5-8; 9 bases are a match to TRBD1. J was trimmed by 11 bases and V by 4 bases; bases with no gene match: 12. Per the germline V gene, CDR1 is SGHTS and CDR2 is YDEGEE. The CDR3 length is 14 residues. The CDR3 spells CASSPGTGTPVYTF. The DNA of the CDR3 is TGTGCCAGCAGCCCCGGGACAGGGACGCCAGTATACACCTTC.

The chain has TRBV10-3 and TRBJ2-7, with 8 positions matching TRBD1. The V gene's germline CDR1 is ENHRY and CDR2 SYGVKD. V lost 11 bases to trimming and J lost 5 bases; unmatched junction nucleotides: 11. This CDR3 contains 13 residues. CDR3 sequence (DNA): TGTGCCGCTAGGAAGGACAGGGCGGACGAGCAGTACTTC. Amino acids: CAARKDRADEQYF.

The chain recombines TRBV10-2 with TRBJ2-5, with 8 nucleotides matching TRBD2. The CDR3 sequence is 16 residues long. V shed 2 bases, J shed 1 base, and the junction held 6 bases outside the gene matches. Germline loops: CDR1 WSHSY, CDR2 SAAADI. CDR3 nucleotide sequence: TGCGCCAGCAGTGAGGGGATAGCGGGGATCCAAGAGACCCAGTACTTC. It encodes CASSEGIAGIQETQYF.

This rearrangement joins TRBV9 to TRBJ2-7; maybe TRBD2 (6 bases). Between the trimmed V and J ends, which lost 2 bases and 2 bases, there was a span of 11 bases. CDR3 length equals 14 residues. Germline CDR1 and CDR2: SGDLS and YYNGEE. The CDR3 nucleotides read TGTGCCAGCAGCGTTGGACTATTCACCTACGAGCAGTACTTC. It is translated as CASSVGLFTYEQYF.

The chain uses TRBV7-3 and TRBJ2-1; 11 nucleotides agree with TRBD2. Germline loops: CDR1 SGHTA, CDR2 FQGTGA. J lost 10 bases, V lost 1 base, and 12 bases had no gene match. The length of the CDR3 is 17 residues. The CDR3 DNA reads TGTGCCAGCAGCTTAATAGGAACGCTAGCGGGAGGTGGAGAGCAGTTCTTC. It codes for CASSLIGTLAGGGEQFF.

The CDR3: CASSFDRGNTEAFF. In DNA form, the CDR3 reads TGTGCCAGCAGCTTTGACAGGGGGAACACTGAAGCTTTCTTT. The gene calls are TRBV5-4 and TRBJ1-1, with 8 bases lining up with TRBD1. V dropped 2 bases and J dropped 1; count of bases not matched to a gene: 1. In germline, CDR1 is SGHNT, CDR2 YYREEE (reference sequence). The CDR3 spans 14 residues.

The chain has TRBV12-5 and TRBJ2-7, with 10 bases aligning to TRBD1. V dropped 6 bases and J dropped 3; count of bases not matched to a gene: 11. This CDR3 is built from 16 residues. Per germline, CDR1 LGHNT and CDR2 FRNRAP. CDR3: CASGRGDRGSFYEQYF. CDR3 coding DNA: TGTGCTAGTGGACGAGGGGACAGGGGTTCCTTCTACGAGCAGTACTTC.

V is TRBV19 and J is TRBJ1-5, with a possible D match to TRBD1 (5 bases). CDR1 is LNHDA and CDR2 is SQIVND in the germline V gene (reference sequence). Trimming took off 6 bases at V and 2 bases at J, with 8 bases between the two ends. The length of the CDR3 is 13 residues. The CDR3 DNA reads TGTGCCAGTAGAGGGGTGGGCAATCAGCCCCAGCATTTT. This gives the protein CASRGVGNQPQHF. Drawing the rest from reference TRBV19 and TRBJ1-5, the complete variable domain is DGGITQSPKYLFRKEGQNVTLSCEQNLNHDAMYWYRQDPGQGLRLIYYSQIVNDFQKGDIAEGYSVSREKKESFPLTVTSAQKNPTAFYLCASRGVGNQPQHFGDGTRLSIL.

The CDR3 bases are TGTGCCAGCAGTGATCGTCCCGGGACAGGGGGCGGCTTTGGAAACACCATATATTTT. Translated, it gives CASSDRPGTGGGFGNTIYF. The chain is built from TRBV6-1 and TRBJ1-3; 12 bases map to TRBD1. With V trimmed by 3 bases and J by 3 bases, 12 bases remained unmatched. The length of the CDR3 is 19 residues. Germline V gene sequence: CDR1 MNHNS, CDR2 SASEGT.

This chain's CDR3 is CASSESDWGGWEKLFF. For the CDR3, the DNA is TGTGCCAGCAGTGAAAGCGATTGGGGGGGATGGGAAAAACTGTTTTTT. This chain links TRBV2 with TRBJ1-4; TRBD1 might be the D (5 bases). Trimming removed 2 bases from V and 8 bases from J, with 18 bases in between. Germline CDR1 reads SNHLY; CDR2 reads FYNNEI. The CDR3 consists of 16 residues.

The V and J genes are TRBV7-2 and TRBJ2-1; possibly TRBD2 for D (5 bases). The CDR3 consists of 15 residues. V was clipped by 1 base and J by 1 base, with 8 bases between them. CDR1 is SGHTA and CDR2 is FQGNSA in the germline V gene. Written as DNA, the CDR3 is TGTGCCAGCAGCTTAGTGACTATATCCTACAATGAGCAGTTCTTC. Amino acids: CASSLVTISYNEQFF.

The chain couples TRBV11-3 to TRBJ2-7; TRBD2 might be the D (5 bases). The germline V gene encodes CDR1 SGHNT and CDR2 YENEEA. Trimming stripped 1 base from V and 9 bases from J, with 13 bases between. The CDR3 consists of 13 residues. CDR3 residues: CASSLVDGGGQYF. The CDR3 DNA is TGTGCCAGCAGCTTAGTCGATGGAGGTGGGCAGTACTTC.

The rearrangement joins TRBV11-3 to TRBJ2-1; D ambiguous. V was shortened by 3 bases and J by 4 bases, with 10 bases between the two germline ends. In germline, CDR1 is SGHNT, CDR2 YENEEA. This CDR3 comprises 14 residues. The CDR3 coding sequence is TGTGCCAGCAGCTTTACGGAGCCGTACAATGAGCAGTTCTTC. Translation: CASSFTEPYNEQFF.

In this sample, this clone turned up once. The CDR3 loop is CASSFGGQGREQYF. CDR3 DNA: TGTGCCAGCAGCTTTGGGGGACAGGGGCGTGAGCAGTACTTC. This chain connects TRBV7-6 to TRBJ2-7; 10 bases align to TRBD1. After removal of 3 bases from V and 7 bases from J, the junction contained 6 bases not matched to a gene. The germline V gene encodes CDR1 SGHVS and CDR2 FNYEAQ. This CDR3 region has 14 residues.

The chain couples TRBV30 to TRBJ2-6, with TRBD2 matching over 12 bases. The trim removed 4 bases at V and 0 bases at J, leaving 7 bases unmatched. The CDR3 sequence is 18 residues long. Germline V gene lookup returns CDR1 GTSNPN and CDR2 SVGIG (reference sequence). This CDR3 is CAWTRGLAGSSGANVLTF. The CDR3 region has the DNA TGTGCCTGGACCAGAGGACTAGCGGGAAGCTCTGGGGCCAACGTCCTGACTTTC.

V usage is TRBV6-5 and J usage is TRBJ2-3; 11 bases are a match to TRBD2. Germline values: CDR1 MNHEY, CDR2 SVGAGI. The trim removed 2 bases at V and 7 bases at J, leaving 5 bases unmatched. CDR3 length equals 15 residues. The CDR3: CASSYVLAGGNTQYF. The DNA of the CDR3 is TGTGCCAGCAGTTACGTCCTAGCGGGAGGAAATACGCAGTATTTT.

This clone appeared a single time. This sequence joins TRBV4-3 and TRBJ1-1; no clear D. The CDR3 extends over 16 amino acids. The germline CDR1 and CDR2 sequences are LGHNA and YSLEER. V lost 1 base and J 2 bases, leaving 14 bases between the germline ends. CDR3 in DNA: TGCGCCAGCAGCCAAGTCCCGCGACTCCTAAACACTGAAGCTTTCTTT. This sequence encodes CASSQVPRLLNTEAFF.

Only one count was recorded for this clone. This chain uses TRBV4-2 with TRBJ2-1; 9 bases are shared with TRBD1. V lost 5 bases to trimming and J lost 8 bases; unmatched junction nucleotides: 7. The germline gives CDR1 LGHNA, CDR2 YNFKEQ. The CDR3 spans 14 residues. The CDR3 coding sequence is TGTGCCAGCAGCACTCCGGGACAGGGTTATGAGCAGTTCTTC. Translation gives CASSTPGQGYEQFF.

The J gene is TRBJ1-2, the V gene TRBV5-1, with TRBD1 matching 9 bases. The germline CDR1 and CDR2 sequences are SGHRS and YFSETQ. There are 14 residues in the CDR3. The J segment lost 2 bases and the V segment lost 4 bases, leaving 3 bases of the junction unmatched. The chain's CDR3 is CASSAGTGNYGYTF. In DNA, the CDR3 is TGCGCCAGCAGCGCCGGGACAGGGAACTATGGCTACACCTTC.

This chain joins TRBV5-6 and TRBJ2-3; TRBD2 is a possible D gene (5 bases). Per germline, CDR1 SGHDT and CDR2 YYEEEE. V gave up 2 bases and J gave up 0 bases, with 13 bases separating them. CDR3 length equals 16 residues. CDR3 coding DNA: TGTGCCAGCAGCTTTCAGCGGCGAACTAGCACAGATACGCAGTATTTT. Protein product: CASSFQRRTSTDTQYF.

The chain links TRBV19 to TRBJ2-1; 9 bases align to TRBD2. The CDR3 has 16 amino acids. Losses at the gene ends were 7 bases for V and 0 bases for J; bases not matched to a gene: 7. The germline CDR1 and CDR2 sequences are LNHDA and SQIVND (reference sequence). CDR3 in amino acids: CASNPASGDSYNEQFF. Here the CDR3 DNA reads TGTGCCAGTAACCCCGCTAGCGGGGACTCCTACAATGAGCAGTTCTTC.

The CDR3 nucleotides read TGTGCCAGTAGCACAGAAACAGATACGCAGTATTTT. Protein product: CASSTETDTQYF. This chain uses TRBV19 with TRBJ2-3; D unclear. This CDR3 is built from 12 residues. CDR1 and CDR2 (germline): LNHDA, SQIVND (reference sequence). V lost 6 bases and J lost 3, with 7 bases in between. Using reference TRBV19 and TRBJ2-3 for the parts outside the CDR3, the full variable domain is DGGITQSPKYLFRKEGQNVTLSCEQNLNHDAMYWYRQDPGQGLRLIYYSQIVNDFQKGDIAEGYSVSREKKESFPLTVTSAQKNPTAFYLCASSTETDTQYFGPGTRLTVL.